The entry below describes one T cell receptor (beta chain). Individuals drawn from approximately 26 US areas were about 18 to 100 years old. Cohorts were based on clinical histories the participants reported. Either two negative PCRs, clearance, or symptom resolution qualified Cohort 3 donors as recovered. The data were taken from a study of blood T cell repertoires in COVID-19. Study processing details: Cell counts per sample came from amplifying reference gene primers. Some clones are missing from TCRdb's copy, which holds only in-frame ones; the method was immunoSEQ multiplex PCR. D and trimming come from the DNA, and the V and J calls and clone size come from that table. The sample includes about 280,000 clones, 70% to 90% of them seen just once. Trimming removed 7 bases from V and 1 base from J, with 16 bases in between. The CDR3 has 14 amino acids. Germline CDR1 and CDR2: GTSNPN and SVGIG (reference sequence).

This clonotype was obtained from a woman younger than 45 who had recovered from COVID-19. The chain carries TRBV30 and TRBJ1-1; D is ambiguous. The sequencing sample was made of PBMCs or T cells enriched from blood (not recorded which). The CDR3 reads CALKSYGGNTEAFF. The CDR3 bases are TGTGCCTTGAAGTCATATGGAGGGAACACTGAAGCTTTCTTT.